This T cell receptor (beta chain) stems from a study of T cells in Graves' hyperthyroidism and ophthalmopathy. Trimming at V came to 0 bases and at J to 5 bases, leaving 4 bases not matched to a gene. This CDR3 region has 15 residues. CDR1 is SGHNT, CDR2 YYREEE, per germline (reference sequence). This clonotype has at least ten counts. TCR beta CDR3 regions were amplified from RNA. The HTBI primer set served for first-round RT-PCR of the TCR CDR3. TCRdb recomputed calls from the multiplex PCR reads with MiXCR, one row per CDR3 protein. Altogether about 260,000 distinct CDR3 sequences are present, roughly 15% being singletons, with the ten largest covering more than 25%.

The receptor comes from a woman under 30 with Graves' ophthalmopathy. V gene TRBV5-4 combines with J gene TRBJ2-7; 11 bases are shared with TRBD2. Sequences were obtained from blood. The CDR3 region is CASSLGSGRANEQYF. In DNA, the CDR3 is TGTGCCAGCAGCTTGGGTAGCGGGAGGGCCAACGAGCAGTACTTC.